The sequence of this TCR beta chain was determined in a study of shared clonotypes between healthy human individuals. The V and J ends lost 4 bases and 8 bases respectively, with 18 bases between them. Germline lookup yields CDR1 SGHRS and CDR2 YFSETQ. There are 15 residues in the CDR3. A single count supports this clone. Generated by immunoSEQ multiplex PCR, the TCRdb table keeps only in-frame clones and is missing some. The sample has more than 2,000,000 clones, just over 90% seen once. This chain joins TRBV5-1 and TRBJ1-4; tentative D call: TRBD1 (5 bases). The source of this sequence is a man younger than 35 in good health. The sequencing sample was made of naive CD4+ T cells sorted from blood. Subset specified: CD45RA+ positively selected. CDR3: CASSRTGTWGEKLFF. CDR3 in DNA: TGCGCCAGCAGCAGAACCGGGACGTGGGGAGAAAAACTGTTTTTT.